What follows are 3 T cell receptor beta chains derived from one specimen sequenced in a study of HIV-infected patients and healthy controls. All unsorted peripheral T cells were captured because whole blood was used without fractionation. Alpha and beta constant-region primers primed reverse transcription of 500 to 550 ng RNA. Using multiplexing indices, alpha and beta chain libraries were generated apart by chain-specific third strand synthesis. Using its own MiXCR run on the 5' RACE reads, TCRdb lists one record per CDR3 protein. Counted here are 15,000 to 20,000 distinct CDR3 sequences, 12% occurring once; the ten biggest clones make up roughly 10%. The source material was blood. The receptors stem from an adult in good health.

This clonotype was observed at least ten times. The V call is TRBV7-3, the J call TRBJ1-4, with D hard to call. Germline CDR1 and CDR2: SGHTA and FQGTGA. Trimming left V 5 bases short and J 8 bases short, with 15 bases between. The CDR3 runs 14 residues. The CDR3 DNA reads as TGTGCCAGCAGCCTCTCCTGGGTCGGCGAAAAACTGTTTTTT. This gives the protein CASSLSWVGEKLFF.

In this sample, this clonotype turned up many times. J is TRBJ1-1 and V is TRBV18, with TRBD1 matching 8 bases. V dropped 3 bases and J dropped 1; count of bases not matched to a gene: 4. The CDR3 covers 15 residues. Looked up from germline, CDR1 is KGHSH and CDR2 is LQKENI. CDR3 loop: CASSPRTGKNTEAFF. The CDR3 DNA is TGTGCCAGCTCACCCCGGACAGGGAAGAACACTGAAGCTTTCTTT. Complete variable domain (other parts from reference TRBV18 and TRBJ1-1): NAGVMQNPRHLVRRRGQEARLRCSPMKGHSHVYWYRQLPEEGLKFMVYLQKENIIDESGMPKERFSAEFPKEGPSILRIQQVVRGDSAAYFCASSPRTGKNTEAFFGQGTRLTVV.

This clonotype was counted at least ten times. The chain carries TRBV7-2 and TRBJ1-4; D is undetermined. The germline V gene encodes CDR1 SGHTA and CDR2 FQGNSA. This CDR3 contains 16 residues. V was cut by 4 bases and J by 7 bases, with 19 bases left in between. CDR3 loop: CASSSEWLARSEKLFF. Here the CDR3 DNA reads TGTGCCAGCAGCTCCGAGTGGCTGGCAAGGAGTGAAAAACTGTTTTTT.